This is a list of T cell receptor beta chains from one sample in a study of T cell responses to AZD1222 COVID-19 vaccine. TCRdb's table, derived via immunoSEQ multiplex PCR, lists solely in-frame clones and lacks some. The data hold about 150,000 clones, with over 85% observed a single time. The specimen comprised peripheral blood, sampled on day 0 of AZD1222 vaccination. Receptor source: an adult in good health. Both conserved end residues are part of each CDR3. Fields, in order: D gene, V gene, J gene, clone size, CDR3 DNA, CDR3 protein. D genes are given only for firm matches. Size values are once, few and many counts, or a class for expanded clones, and some rows have none.

d_call: TRBD1
v_call: TRBV5-5
j_call: TRBJ1-6
clone_size: once
cdr3_nt: TGTGCCAGCAGCTCGCGGACAGGGGTCGAATCACCCCTCCACTTT
cdr3_aa: CASSSRTGVESPLHF

d_call: NA
v_call: TRBV18
j_call: TRBJ2-5
clone_size: NA
cdr3_nt: TGTGCCAGCTCACTACGCGGGTGGGAGACCCAGTACTTC
cdr3_aa: CASSLRGWETQYF

d_call: TRBD1
v_call: TRBV29-1
j_call: TRBJ1-1
clone_size: few
cdr3_nt: TGCAGCGTAGGACAGGGGTTGGAGTGGGCTGAAGCTTTCTTT
cdr3_aa: CSVGQGLEWAEAFF

d_call: NA
v_call: TRBV18
j_call: TRBJ2-1
clone_size: NA
cdr3_nt: TGTGCCAGCTCACCACTAGCGCCCAATGAGCAGTTCTTC
cdr3_aa: CASSPLAPNEQFF

d_call: NA
v_call: TRBV4-1
j_call: TRBJ2-1
clone_size: NA
cdr3_nt: TGCGCCAGCAGCCTCCTAGGCCCACCGAGCTCCTACAATGAGCAGTTCTTC
cdr3_aa: CASSLLGPPSSYNEQFF

d_call: TRBD2
v_call: TRBV18
j_call: TRBJ2-2
clone_size: once
cdr3_nt: TGTGCCAGCTCACCAGGACTAGCGGGAGTCACCGGGGAGCTGTTTTTT
cdr3_aa: CASSPGLAGVTGELFF

d_call: NA
v_call: TRBV12-3/TRBV12-4
j_call: TRBJ2-7
clone_size: NA
cdr3_nt: TGTGCCAGCAGTTTACTTAGATCCTACGAGCAGTACTTC
cdr3_aa: CASSLLRSYEQYF

d_call: NA
v_call: TRBV19
j_call: TRBJ1-2
clone_size: NA
cdr3_nt: TGTGCCACCAGCGGGGGTGGACAATCTAACTATGGCTACACCTTC
cdr3_aa: CATSGGGQSNYGYTF

d_call: TRBD2
v_call: TRBV7-9
j_call: TRBJ2-5
clone_size: NA
cdr3_nt: TGTGCCAGCAGCCCCCATGGGCGGGGGGGCCAAGAGACCCAGTACTTC
cdr3_aa: CASSPHGRGGQETQYF

d_call: TRBD1
v_call: TRBV20-1
j_call: TRBJ1-5
clone_size: NA
cdr3_nt: TGCAGTGCTAGTTGGGACAGGTATGAGAGCAATCAGCCCCAGCATTTT
cdr3_aa: CSASWDRYESNQPQHF

d_call: TRBD2
v_call: TRBV7-3
j_call: TRBJ2-3
clone_size: NA
cdr3_nt: TGTGCCAGCAGCTTACCTAGCGGGGGCACAGATACGCAGTATTTT
cdr3_aa: CASSLPSGGTDTQYF

d_call: NA
v_call: TRBV18
j_call: TRBJ2-2
clone_size: NA
cdr3_nt: TGTGCCAGCTCACCGGGGGGTACCGGGGAGCTGTTTTTT
cdr3_aa: CASSPGGTGELFF

d_call: NA
v_call: TRBV7-6
j_call: TRBJ1-1
clone_size: NA
cdr3_nt: TGTGCCAGCAGCTCGATGGGGGCTCGTGGGGGCACTGAAGCTTTCTTT
cdr3_aa: CASSSMGARGGTEAFF

d_call: NA
v_call: TRBV7-8
j_call: TRBJ2-2
clone_size: NA
cdr3_nt: TGTGCCAGCAGCTTAAGCGTGAGGGGGAACACCGGGGAGCTGTTTTTT
cdr3_aa: CASSLSVRGNTGELFF

d_call: NA
v_call: TRBV30
j_call: TRBJ1-6
clone_size: NA
cdr3_nt: TGTGCCTGGAGTGGGGGAGAGTATAATTCACCCCTCCACTTT
cdr3_aa: CAWSGGEYNSPLHF

d_call: NA
v_call: TRBV5-1
j_call: TRBJ2-3
clone_size: NA
cdr3_nt: TGCGCCAGCAGCGAGGCAGGCACAGATACGCAGTATTTT
cdr3_aa: CASSEAGTDTQYF

d_call: NA
v_call: TRBV21-1
j_call: TRBJ1-6
clone_size: NA
cdr3_nt: TGTGCCAGCAGCAATACAGATTCGAGGGATAATTCACCCCTCCACTTT
cdr3_aa: CASSNTDSRDNSPLHF

d_call: TRBD2
v_call: TRBV4-1
j_call: TRBJ2-7
clone_size: NA
cdr3_nt: TGCGCCAGCAGCCAAGATTTTGGCGGGAGGGCACTCACCGAGCAGTACTTC
cdr3_aa: CASSQDFGGRALTEQYF

d_call: NA
v_call: TRBV19
j_call: TRBJ1-2
clone_size: NA
cdr3_nt: TGTGCCAGTAGTATAAGTGATGGGACTAACTATGGCTACACCTTC
cdr3_aa: CASSISDGTNYGYTF

d_call: NA
v_call: TRBV7-2
j_call: TRBJ2-1
clone_size: NA
cdr3_nt: TGTGCCAGCAGGGCTAGGAACAATGAGCAGTTCTTC
cdr3_aa: CASRARNNEQFF

d_call: TRBD1
v_call: TRBV6-5
j_call: TRBJ2-7
clone_size: medium-sized
cdr3_nt: TGTGCCAGCAGTTACCGGGACAGGGGGATCAACGAGCAGTACTTC
cdr3_aa: CASSYRDRGINEQYF

d_call: NA
v_call: TRBV29-1
j_call: TRBJ1-3
clone_size: NA
cdr3_nt: TGCAGCGTTGAGTTCTCTGGAAACACCATATATTTT
cdr3_aa: CSVEFSGNTIYF

d_call: TRBD1
v_call: TRBV5-5
j_call: TRBJ1-4
clone_size: NA
cdr3_nt: TGTGCCAGCAGCCCGGGGACAGTCCTTAATGAAAAACTGTTTTTT
cdr3_aa: CASSPGTVLNEKLFF

d_call: NA
v_call: TRBV28
j_call: TRBJ1-2
clone_size: NA
cdr3_nt: TGTGCCAGCAGTTTAAGACTCTATGGCTACACCTTC
cdr3_aa: CASSLRLYGYTF

d_call: NA
v_call: TRBV6-5
j_call: TRBJ1-2
clone_size: NA
cdr3_nt: TGTGCCAGCAGTTACTCAGAGGTTGGGTATGGCTACACCTTC
cdr3_aa: CASSYSEVGYGYTF

d_call: NA
v_call: TRBV19
j_call: TRBJ1-3
clone_size: NA
cdr3_nt: TGTGCCAGTCGGGTCGGGAGGGCTCGTGGAAACACCATATATTTT
cdr3_aa: CASRVGRARGNTIYF